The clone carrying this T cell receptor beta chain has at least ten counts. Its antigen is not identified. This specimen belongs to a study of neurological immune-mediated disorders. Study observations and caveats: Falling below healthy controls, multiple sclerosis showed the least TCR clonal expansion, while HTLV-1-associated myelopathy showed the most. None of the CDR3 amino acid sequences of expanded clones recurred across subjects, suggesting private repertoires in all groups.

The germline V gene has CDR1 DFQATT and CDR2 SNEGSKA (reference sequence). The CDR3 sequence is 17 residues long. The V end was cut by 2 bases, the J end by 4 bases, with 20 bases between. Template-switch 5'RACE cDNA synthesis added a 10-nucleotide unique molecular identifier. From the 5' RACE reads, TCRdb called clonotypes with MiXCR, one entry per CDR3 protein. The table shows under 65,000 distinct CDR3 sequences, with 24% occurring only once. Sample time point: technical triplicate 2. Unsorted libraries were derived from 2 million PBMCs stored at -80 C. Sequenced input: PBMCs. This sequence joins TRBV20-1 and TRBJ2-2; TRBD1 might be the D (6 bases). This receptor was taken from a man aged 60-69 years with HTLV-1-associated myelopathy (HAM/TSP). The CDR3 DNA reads TGCAGTGCTAGACCCGAGGGCGGACAGAGGGTCACCGGGGAGCTGTTTTTT. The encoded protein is CSARPEGGQRVTGELFF.